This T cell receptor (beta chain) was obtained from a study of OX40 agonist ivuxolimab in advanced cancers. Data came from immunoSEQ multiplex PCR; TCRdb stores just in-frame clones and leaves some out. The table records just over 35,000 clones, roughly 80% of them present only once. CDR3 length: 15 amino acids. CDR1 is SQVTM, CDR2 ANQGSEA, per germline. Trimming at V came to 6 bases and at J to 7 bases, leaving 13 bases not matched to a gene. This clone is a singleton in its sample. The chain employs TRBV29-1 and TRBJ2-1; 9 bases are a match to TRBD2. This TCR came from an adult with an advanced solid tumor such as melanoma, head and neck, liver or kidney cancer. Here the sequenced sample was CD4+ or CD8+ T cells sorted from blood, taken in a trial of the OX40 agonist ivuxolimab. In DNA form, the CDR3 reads TGCAGCGTGCCCGGGGTAGCGGGAGTTGAGAATGAGCAGTTCTTC. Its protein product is CSVPGVAGVENEQFF.